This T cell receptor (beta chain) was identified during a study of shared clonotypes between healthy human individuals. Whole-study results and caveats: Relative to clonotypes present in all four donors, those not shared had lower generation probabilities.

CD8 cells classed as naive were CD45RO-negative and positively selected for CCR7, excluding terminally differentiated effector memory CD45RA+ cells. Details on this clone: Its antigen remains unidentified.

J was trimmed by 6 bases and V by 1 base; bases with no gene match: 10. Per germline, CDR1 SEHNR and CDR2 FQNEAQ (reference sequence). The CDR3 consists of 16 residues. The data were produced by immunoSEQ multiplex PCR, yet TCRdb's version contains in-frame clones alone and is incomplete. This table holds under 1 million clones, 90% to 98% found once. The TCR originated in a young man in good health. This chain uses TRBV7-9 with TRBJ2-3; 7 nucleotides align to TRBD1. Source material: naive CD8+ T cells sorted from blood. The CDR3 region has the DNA TGTGCCAGCAGCTTAGTGAGGACAGGCTGGGAGGATACGCAGTATTTT. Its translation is CASSLVRTGWEDTQYF. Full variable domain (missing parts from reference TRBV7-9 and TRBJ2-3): DTGVSQNPRHKITKRGQNVTFRCDPISEHNRLYWYRQTLGQGPEFLTYFQNEAQLEKSRLLSDRFSAERPKGSFSTLEIQRTEQGDSAMYLCASSLVRTGWEDTQYFGPGTRLTVL.